Each of the 17 T cell receptor beta chains below was sequenced from the same sample in a study of siplizumab effects on memory and regulatory T cells. Sequenced by immunoSEQ multiplex PCR; TCRdb stores in-frame clones only, minus some. In the table there are around 58,000 clones, over 65% of which are singletons. Source material: memory CD4+ T cells sorted from blood. These TCRs come from a human donor in good health.

The chain couples TRBV6-6 to TRBJ1-1, with 7 nucleotides matching TRBD1. The V gene end was trimmed by 5 bases and the J gene end by 10 bases; junction bases not matched to a gene: 4. Germline V lookup: CDR1 MNHNY, CDR2 SVGAGI (reference sequence). The CDR3 length is 11 residues. CDR3 protein: CASSQGGGAFF. In nucleotides, the CDR3 is TGTGCCAGCAGTCAGGGGGGGGGAGCTTTCTTT.

The gene calls are TRBV11-2 and TRBJ2-7; no firm D call. Germline CDR1 and CDR2: SGHAT and FQNNGV. The CDR3 consists of 14 residues. Trimming stripped 8 bases from V and 2 bases from J, with 16 bases between. In DNA, the CDR3 is TGTGCCAGCTCCCGGCCCACGCAGGCCTACGAGCAGTACTTC. Its translation is CASSRPTQAYEQYF.

The chain uses TRBV7-2 and TRBJ2-1; D is possibly TRBD2 (5 bases). The CDR3 runs 18 residues. CDR1 is SGHTA, CDR2 FQGNSA, per germline. V lost 5 bases, J lost 1 base, and 21 bases lay in between. In DNA, the CDR3 is TGTGCCAGCAGCCCTATGCGTCAGTGGGAGAGATCCTACAATGAGCAGTTCTTC. Translated, it gives CASSPMRQWERSYNEQFF.

V is TRBV18 and J is TRBJ2-1, with 7 bases fitting TRBD1. The CDR3 spans 15 residues. Germline V lookup: CDR1 KGHSH, CDR2 LQKENI. The V segment lost 5 bases and the J segment 8 bases; nucleotides outside the gene matches: 12. CDR3 sequence: CASSTQGISGDEQFF. The CDR3 DNA sequence: TGTGCCAGCTCAACACAGGGGATTTCGGGCGATGAGCAGTTCTTC. Combining the CDR3 with reference TRBV18 and TRBJ2-1 gives the whole variable domain NAGVMQNPRHLVRRRGQEARLRCSPMKGHSHVYWYRQLPEEGLKFMVYLQKENIIDESGMPKERFSAEFPKEGPSILRIQQVVRGDSAAYFCASSTQGISGDEQFFGPGTRLTVL.

The V call is TRBV20-1, the J call TRBJ2-7; D tentatively reads TRBD1 or TRBD2 (5 bases each). V lost 5 bases and J 6 bases, leaving 11 bases between the germline ends. Germline V gene data show CDR1 as DFQATT and CDR2 as SNEGSKA (reference sequence). The CDR3 sequence is 11 residues long. Written as DNA, the CDR3 is TGCAGTGCTGGGACGGGGACCGAGCAGTACTTC. Protein product: CSAGTGTEQYF.

This chain links TRBV10-3 with TRBJ2-2, with 7 bases aligning to TRBD2. The ends lost 10 bases at V and 0 bases at J; junction bases unmatched: 5. The CDR3 is 14 residues long. The germline gives CDR1 ENHRY, CDR2 SYGVKD. In DNA form, the CDR3 reads TGTGCCACACAGCGGGAACCGAACACCGGGGAGCTGTTTTTT. It specifies CATQREPNTGELFF.

The CDR3 sequence is CASSPAYGTANTEAFF. For the CDR3, the DNA is TGTGCCAGCTCACCGGCATACGGGACGGCTAACACTGAAGCTTTCTTT. The V and J genes are TRBV18 and TRBJ1-1, with D possibly being TRBD1 (5 bases). V was pared by 3 bases and J by 2 bases, with 16 bases between. The CDR3 is 16 residues long. Per the germline V gene, CDR1 is KGHSH and CDR2 is LQKENI.

This chain links TRBV7-9 with TRBJ1-3, with D maybe TRBD1 (5 bases). The length of the CDR3 is 15 residues. The germline V gene has CDR1 SEHNR and CDR2 FQNEAQ (reference sequence). Trimming shortened V by 5 bases and J by 4 bases, and 15 bases separated the two germline ends. The DNA of the CDR3 is TGTGCCAGCAGCCCTCGGGGCTTTAGAGGAAACACCATATATTTT. This gives the protein CASSPRGFRGNTIYF.

The rearrangement links TRBV4-2 to TRBJ2-7; 8 nucleotides match TRBD2. The ends lost 0 bases at V and 4 bases at J; junction bases unmatched: 8. CDR3 length: 16 residues. The germline gives CDR1 LGHNA, CDR2 YNFKEQ. The DNA for the CDR3 is TGTGCCAGCAGCCAAGATCCGGGACTAGTCAAATACGAGCAGTACTTC. Protein product: CASSQDPGLVKYEQYF.

This sequence joins TRBV6-1 and TRBJ1-6; D is undetermined. Germline CDR1 is MNHNS and CDR2 is SASEGT. Trimming pared 1 base from V and 7 bases from J, leaving 5 bases between. The CDR3 consists of 13 residues. This CDR3 reads CASSEGGNSPLHF. CDR3 DNA sequence: TGTGCCAGCAGTGAAGGGGGAAATTCACCCCTCCACTTT.

The V call is TRBV7-9, the J call TRBJ1-4; D possibly corresponds to TRBD1 (5 bases). Per germline, CDR1 SEHNR and CDR2 FQNEAQ (reference sequence). CDR3 length: 13 amino acids. Trimming pared 5 bases from V and 8 bases from J, leaving 12 bases between. The CDR3 nucleotides are TGTGCCAGCAGCCCCCAGGGAAACGAAAAACTGTTTTTT. Translating it yields CASSPQGNEKLFF.

This chain links TRBV5-6 with TRBJ1-4; D might be TRBD1 (5 bases). Germline CDR1 and CDR2: SGHDT and YYEEEE. V lost 4 bases and J lost 3, with 10 bases in between. The CDR3 loop spans 14 amino acids. The chain's CDR3 is CASSPPGPNEKLFF. The CDR3 DNA sequence: TGTGCCAGCAGCCCCCCGGGGCCTAATGAAAAACTGTTTTTT.

The chain uses TRBV7-2 and TRBJ2-2; 8 bases line up with TRBD1. Trimming cost V 5 bases and J 3 bases; bases outside gene matches: 8. The germline V gene has CDR1 SGHTA and CDR2 FQGNSA. The CDR3 spans 16 residues. CDR3 residues: CASSTRTGTHTGELFF. As DNA, the CDR3 is TGTGCCAGCAGCACCCGGACAGGGACCCACACCGGGGAGCTGTTTTTT. Using reference TRBV7-2 and TRBJ2-2 for the parts outside the CDR3, the full variable domain is GAGVSQSPSNKVTEKGKDVELRCDPISGHTALYWYRQSLGQGLEFLIYFQGNSAPDKSGLPSDRFSAERTGGSVSTLTIQRTQQEDSAVYLCASSTRTGTHTGELFFGEGSRLTVL.

The rearrangement uses TRBV19 and TRBJ2-2; tentatively, D is TRBD2 (6 bases). The V end lost 9 bases, the J end lost 2 bases, and 13 bases lay between the germline ends. Germline values: CDR1 LNHDA, CDR2 SQIVND (reference sequence). This CDR3 is 14 amino acids long. For the CDR3, the DNA is TGTGCCAGCACCGGGACTTATAACACCGGGGAGCTGTTTTTT. This gives the protein CASTGTYNTGELFF.

This rearrangement joins TRBV30 to TRBJ2-1; 8 nucleotides match TRBD2. The CDR3 totals 13 residues. Germline CDR1 is GTSNPN and CDR2 is SVGIG (reference sequence). V was clipped by 2 bases and J by 7 bases; unmatched bases: 4. The DNA for the CDR3 is TGTGCCTGGAGTCCCGGACTAGCAAATGAGCAGTTCTTC. Its protein is CAWSPGLANEQFF.

The rearrangement uses TRBV11-3 and TRBJ1-1, with 7 bases matching TRBD1. With 3 bases clipped from V and 3 bases from J, the junction kept 1 base outside the gene matches. In germline, CDR1 is SGHNT, CDR2 YENEEA. This CDR3 contains 13 residues. Here the CDR3 reads CASSFTGDTEAFF. The DNA of the CDR3 is TGTGCCAGCAGCTTTACAGGGGACACTGAAGCTTTCTTT.

The rearrangement joins TRBV15 to TRBJ2-1; D is undetermined. Germline V CDR1 and CDR2: LNHNV, YYDKDF (reference sequence). The V end lost 5 bases, the J end lost 7 bases, and 18 bases lay between the germline ends. The CDR3 extends over 15 amino acids. The CDR3 DNA is TGTGCCACCAGCGTAGGACGGCACGAGGTAAATGAGCAGTTCTTC. Protein: CATSVGRHEVNEQFF. The entire variable domain, with the rest obtained from reference TRBV15 and TRBJ2-1, is as follows: DAMVIQNPRYQVTQFGKPVTLSCSQTLNHNVMYWYQQKSSQAPKLLFHYYDKDFNNEADTPDNFQSRRPNTSFCFLDIRSPGLGDTAMYLCATSVGRHEVNEQFFGPGTRLTVL.